This entry lists 28 T cell receptor beta chains sequenced from one sample in a study of blood T cell repertoires in COVID-19. Assay used: immunoSEQ multiplex PCR; TCRdb lists only in-frame clones, some missing. The sample records fewer than 200,000 clones, roughly 81% being singletons. The sequenced sample was peripheral blood. The receptor source for this set is a woman of 80 years or more with COVID-19, enrolled during active disease.

V and J are TRBV15 and TRBJ1-4; D is ambiguous. This CDR3 contains 13 residues. Trimming removed 1 base from V and 5 bases from J, with 5 bases in between. Per the germline V gene, CDR1 is LNHNV and CDR2 is YYDKDF (reference sequence). DNA of the CDR3: TGTGCCACCAGCAGAGCCGGGAATGAAAAACTGTTTTTT. It specifies CATSRAGNEKLFF. The full variable domain, its missing parts supplied by reference TRBV15 and TRBJ1-4, is DAMVIQNPRYQVTQFGKPVTLSCSQTLNHNVMYWYQQKSSQAPKLLFHYYDKDFNNEADTPDNFQSRRPNTSFCFLDIRSPGLGDTAMYLCATSRAGNEKLFFGSGTQLSVL.

V usage is TRBV6-1 and J usage is TRBJ1-5, with D uncertain. The germline V and J ends were trimmed by 3 bases and 9 bases, with 9 bases remaining between them. CDR1 and CDR2 from the germline V gene are MNHNS and SASEGT. The CDR3 is made up of 12 amino acids. The CDR3 reads CASSDFPGPQHF. Here the CDR3 DNA reads TGTGCCAGCAGTGATTTCCCCGGGCCCCAGCATTTT.

The chain is built from TRBV9 and TRBJ1-2; possible D gene TRBD1, 5 bases. The CDR3 consists of 12 residues. V shed 3 bases and J shed 8 bases, with 11 bases lying between them. Germline loops: CDR1 SGDLS, CDR2 YYNGEE. CDR3 loop: CASSGRAEGYTF. In nucleotides, the CDR3 is TGTGCCAGCAGCGGCAGGGCTGAGGGCTACACCTTC.

The V call is TRBV3-1 (or the pseudogene TRBV3-2), the J call TRBJ2-7, with TRBD1 matching over 11 bases. The CDR3 covers 16 residues. V shed 0 bases, J shed 3 bases, and the junction held 4 bases outside the gene matches. Germline V CDR1 and CDR2: LGHDT, YNNKEL (reference sequence). CDR3 sequence (DNA): TGTGCCAGCAGCCAAGATGGAGGGACAGGGGGCTACGAGCAGTACTTC. This codes for CASSQDGGTGGYEQYF.

The rearrangement links TRBV5-6 to TRBJ1-1; D might be TRBD1 (6 bases). The CDR3 extends over 15 amino acids. Deletions cut 5 bases from V and 0 bases from J, with 14 bases between. Germline V CDR1 and CDR2: SGHDT, YYEEEE. The chain's CDR3 is CASSYTGLMNTEAFF. The CDR3 coding sequence is TGTGCCAGCAGTTACACAGGGCTAATGAACACTGAAGCTTTCTTT.

The gene calls are TRBV5-4 and TRBJ2-6; TRBD1 might be the D (5 bases). Per germline, CDR1 SGHNT and CDR2 YYREEE (reference sequence). Trimming stripped 3 bases from V and 1 base from J, with 8 bases between. This CDR3 has 15 amino acids. The CDR3 DNA follows: TGTGCCAGCAGCTCTCCAGGGTCTGGGGCCAACGTCCTGACTTTC. It translates to CASSSPGSGANVLTF.

This chain joins TRBV19 and TRBJ1-2, with D unclear. In germline, CDR1 is LNHDA, CDR2 SQIVND (reference sequence). The CDR3 extends over 12 amino acids. V lost 6 bases and J 4 bases, leaving 9 bases between the germline ends. CDR3 sequence (DNA): TGTGCCAGTAGCCGGGGATCCTATGGCTACACCTTC. As protein: CASSRGSYGYTF. The full variable domain, rest sourced from reference TRBV19 and TRBJ1-2, is DGGITQSPKYLFRKEGQNVTLSCEQNLNHDAMYWYRQDPGQGLRLIYYSQIVNDFQKGDIAEGYSVSREKKESFPLTVTSAQKNPTAFYLCASSRGSYGYTFGSGTRLTVV.

This chain joins TRBV3-1 (or the pseudogene TRBV3-2) and TRBJ2-3, with D tentatively TRBD2 (6 bases). This CDR3 has 16 amino acids. Per germline, CDR1 LGHDT and CDR2 YNNKEL (reference sequence). Between the trimmed V and J ends, which lost 0 bases and 4 bases, there was a span of 14 bases. The CDR3 bases are TGTGCCAGCAGCCAAGAGCTGGGACTCCCCTCAGATACGCAGTATTTT. Protein: CASSQELGLPSDTQYF.

This clone was found a few times. The chain combines TRBV7-8 with TRBJ1-4; D remains ambiguous. Looked up from germline, CDR1 is SGHVS and CDR2 is FQNEAQ. The CDR3 sequence is 15 residues long. With 3 bases removed from V and 6 bases from J, the gap between germline ends came to 14 bases. The CDR3 spells CASSFGDPHYEKLFF. The CDR3 DNA reads TGTGCCAGCAGCTTTGGAGACCCCCACTATGAAAAACTGTTTTTT. Full variable domain (outside the CDR3, taken from reference TRBV7-8 and TRBJ1-4): GAGVSQSPRYKVAKRGQDVALRCDPISGHVSLFWYQQALGQGPEFLTYFQNEAQLDKSGLPSDRFFAERPEGSVSTLKIQRTQQEDSAVYLCASSFGDPHYEKLFFGSGTQLSVL.

This chain links TRBV19 with TRBJ2-2; the match to TRBD1 covers 8 bases. The V and J ends lost 4 bases and 5 bases, in that order; junction bases with no gene match: 21. The CDR3 is made up of 20 amino acids. Germline V lookup: CDR1 LNHDA, CDR2 SQIVND (reference sequence). The CDR3 bases are TGTGCCAGTAGTAACGGACAGGGCCTTACTCACAAGGGAACTACCGGGGAGCTGTTTTTT. Its protein is CASSNGQGLTHKGTTGELFF.

This rearrangement joins TRBV28 to TRBJ2-7; TRBD2 matches 10 bases. Germline values: CDR1 MDHEN, CDR2 SYDVKM. Germline trimming cut 4 bases from V and 3 bases from J; bases unmatched to any gene: 9. The CDR3 spans 16 residues. The CDR3 sequence is CASSYASGSGFYEQYF. CDR3 in DNA: TGTGCCAGCAGTTACGCTAGCGGGAGTGGATTCTACGAGCAGTACTTC.

The rearrangement uses TRBV2 and TRBJ2-7, with TRBD1 identical over 11 bases. From germline, CDR1 is SNHLY and CDR2 FYNNEI. This CDR3 contains 14 residues. J gave up 3 bases and V 4 bases, and 2 bases lay outside the gene matches. CDR3 DNA sequence: TGTGCCAGCAGTGTCGGGACAGGGGGCTACGAGCAGTACTTC. Translated: CASSVGTGGYEQYF.

The chain carries TRBV6-5 and TRBJ1-2; a possible D gene is TRBD1 (5 bases). V lost 8 bases to trimming and J lost 2 bases, with 12 bases between them. CDR1 and CDR2 (germline): MNHEY, SVGAGI. The CDR3 has 13 amino acids. CDR3 in amino acids: CASGASWNYGYTF. CDR3 DNA: TGTGCCAGCGGGGCCTCGTGGAACTATGGCTACACCTTC.

This clone was seen more than once but under ten times. The chain is built from TRBV7-9 and TRBJ2-7, with 8 bases that match TRBD1. Unmatched junction bases numbered 10, after V lost 0 bases and J lost 3 bases. Germline V lookup: CDR1 SEHNR, CDR2 FQNEAQ (reference sequence). This CDR3 has 17 residues. The CDR3 region has the DNA TGTGCCAGCAGCTTAGCGCGATGGGACAGGAGGAACTACGAGCAGTACTTC. Its protein is CASSLARWDRRNYEQYF.

The sample holds a few counts of this clone. The V gene is TRBV10-3, the J gene TRBJ2-3; 10 bases match TRBD2. In germline, CDR1 is ENHRY, CDR2 SYGVKD. V trimming: 4 bases; J trimming: 2 bases; junction bases outside the gene matches: 6. CDR3 size: 16 residues. This chain's CDR3 is CAISGSLAGDTDTQYF. CDR3 nucleotides: TGTGCCATCAGTGGGTCCCTAGCGGGGGACACAGATACGCAGTATTTT.

V usage is TRBV29-1 and J usage is TRBJ2-3, with D perhaps TRBD2 (7 bases). This CDR3 contains 13 residues. The germline gives CDR1 SQVTM, CDR2 ANQGSEA. V lost 4 bases to trimming and J lost 4 bases, with 12 bases between them. The CDR3 nucleotides read TGCAGCGTTGGGGGGGGCAACTCAGATACGCAGTATTTT. The encoded protein is CSVGGGNSDTQYF.

The V gene is TRBV5-8, the J gene TRBJ2-3; D is unclear. This CDR3 comprises 13 residues. Trimming stripped 5 bases from V and 6 bases from J, with 13 bases between. Germline V CDR1 and CDR2: SGHTS, YDEGEE. CDR3 nucleotide sequence: TGTGCCAGCAGACTTCACCGCGGTGATACGCAGTATTTT. Its protein product is CASRLHRGDTQYF.

This clone was recorded once. The J gene is TRBJ2-1, the V gene TRBV12-3 or TRBV12-4; 7 nucleotides match TRBD2. The CDR3 has 11 residues. V trimming: 10 bases; J trimming: 9 bases; junction bases outside the gene matches: 6. Written as DNA, the CDR3 is TGTGCCATCGCAGGGAGGGGTGAGCAGTTCTTC. It is translated as CAIAGRGEQFF.

The chain uses TRBV27 and TRBJ2-5; the match to TRBD2 covers 12 bases. The CDR3 is 14 amino acids. Germline V gene data show CDR1 as MNHEY and CDR2 as SMNVEV (reference sequence). Trimming removed 7 bases from V and 5 bases from J; junction bases left unmatched: 5. CDR3 protein: CASKGLAGGETQYF. DNA for the CDR3: TGTGCCAGCAAGGGACTAGCGGGCGGTGAGACCCAGTACTTC.

The chain employs TRBV28 and TRBJ2-7; 8 bases line up with TRBD1. V lost 4 bases to trimming and J lost 8 bases; unmatched junction nucleotides: 7. This CDR3 is built from 13 residues. Germline-derived CDR1 and CDR2 are MDHEN and SYDVKM. DNA for the CDR3: TGTGCCAGCAGTTCGGGACAGGTTCCGAAGCAGTACTTC. Protein sequence: CASSSGQVPKQYF.

The chain joins TRBV6-2 or TRBV6-3 to TRBJ2-7; TRBD1 agrees at 9 bases. The CDR3 has 15 residues. V lost 4 bases and J lost 5; bases outside the gene matches: 9. Germline V gene lookup returns CDR1 MNHEY and CDR2 SVGEGT. This CDR3 is CASSSPGQGINEQYF. CDR3 DNA sequence: TGTGCCAGCAGTTCTCCGGGACAGGGCATTAACGAGCAGTACTTC.

The rearrangement links TRBV7-2 to TRBJ1-2, with D perhaps matching TRBD1 (6 bases). The germline gives CDR1 SGHTA, CDR2 FQGNSA. V gave up 2 bases and J gave up 0 bases, with 10 bases separating them. This CDR3 comprises 15 residues. This CDR3 reads CASSLQQGPNYGYTF. CDR3 nucleotide sequence: TGTGCCAGCAGCTTACAACAGGGACCTAACTATGGCTACACCTTC. The full variable domain, its missing parts supplied by reference TRBV7-2 and TRBJ1-2, is GAGVSQSPSNKVTEKGKDVELRCDPISGHTALYWYRQSLGQGLEFLIYFQGNSAPDKSGLPSDRFSAERTGGSVSTLTIQRTQQEDSAVYLCASSLQQGPNYGYTFGSGTRLTVV.

For this clone: Different DNA sequences within this sample yield the same CDR3. This rearrangement joins TRBV30 to TRBJ1-2; TRBD1 agrees at 8 bases. The CDR3 extends over 12 amino acids. Looked up from germline, CDR1 is GTSNPN and CDR2 is SVGIG (reference sequence). The junction had 3 bases not matched to a gene; V was cut back by 2 bases and J by 7 bases. The CDR3 region has the DNA TGTGCCTGGAGTACAGGGGGAGGTGGCTACACCTTC. The encoded protein is CAWSTGGGGYTF.

The rearrangement uses TRBV5-1 and TRBJ2-2; TRBD2 matches 9 bases. The CDR3 is 16 amino acids. Germline values: CDR1 SGHRS, CDR2 YFSETQ. Unmatched junction bases numbered 11, after V lost 7 bases and J lost 4 bases. The CDR3 spells CASQPGSGGSTGELFF. The DNA for the CDR3 is TGCGCCAGCCAACCTGGGAGCGGGGGGTCCACCGGGGAGCTGTTTTTT.

This chain connects TRBV3-1 (or the pseudogene TRBV3-2) to TRBJ2-3; TRBD2 is a possible D gene (6 bases). CDR1 and CDR2 from the germline V gene are LGHDT and YNNKEL (reference sequence). The CDR3 extends over 13 amino acids. V dropped 3 bases and J dropped 5 bases, with 9 bases sitting between them. The CDR3 sequence: CASSQGLGDTQYF. CDR3 coding DNA: TGTGCCAGCAGCCAGGGACTGGGAGATACGCAGTATTTT.

The chain employs TRBV10-3 and TRBJ1-2; TRBD1 aligns across 10 bases. The trim removed 7 bases at V and 3 bases at J, leaving 17 bases unmatched. The CDR3 contains 18 residues. The V gene's germline CDR1 is ENHRY and CDR2 SYGVKD. This CDR3 is CAITLDRGKFPTDYGYTF. CDR3 sequence (DNA): TGTGCCATCACCCTGGACAGGGGGAAGTTTCCGACGGACTATGGCTACACCTTC.

This sequence joins TRBV9 and TRBJ1-4; D is undetermined. Germline V gives CDR1 SGDLS, CDR2 YYNGEE. Trimming took off 3 bases at V and 4 bases at J, with 16 bases between the two ends. This CDR3 is 16 amino acids long. The CDR3 nucleotides read TGTGCCAGCAGCGCCCGGGAATGGGGATATAATGAAAAACTGTTTTTT. Translated, it gives CASSAREWGYNEKLFF.

This chain connects TRBV4-1 to TRBJ1-2; 8 bases are a match to TRBD1. CDR1 and CDR2 (germline): MGHRA, YSYEKL. J was trimmed by 4 bases and V by 3 bases; bases with no gene match: 4. This CDR3 has 14 amino acids. The CDR3 DNA sequence: TGCGCCAGCAGCCAGCCCGGACAGGGCTATGGCTACACCTTC. Its translation is CASSQPGQGYGYTF.